The rows below give T cell receptor beta chains drawn from one sample of a study of blood T cell repertoires in COVID-19. Using immunoSEQ multiplex PCR, the repertoire was profiled, and TCRdb retains in-frame clones only, with some absent. The profile covers about 87,000 clones, with around 87% appearing a single time and approximately 7% taken by the ten largest. Specimen: peripheral blood. Receptors were obtained from a human donor with acute or convalescent COVID-19. The donor label of this sample is uncertain. CDR3s include the opening cysteine and the closing phenylalanine or tryptophan. A D gene is named only where the DNA matches it firmly.

TRBV7-7	NA	CASSEGFSSTDTQYF
TRBV6-2/TRBV6-3	TRBD1	CASSNTGQGVNTEAFF
TRBV4-1	TRBD1	CASSQAPGQGEEKLFF
TRBV5-1	TRBD2	CASSPGLASDTQYF
TRBV7-9	TRBD1	CASSPRTGPDTQYF
TRBV7-8	NA	CASSPTWQGSGNTIYF
TRBV28	NA	CASSLNVGAGSSYNSPLHF
TRBV3-1/TRBV3-2	NA	CASSQMVGGTGPNWNIQYF
TRBV28	TRBD1	CASRGQGKDYGYTF
TRBV5-1	TRBD1	CASSLRTGNTDTQYF
TRBV12-3/TRBV12-4	NA	CASRTAIYGYTF
TRBV11-2	TRBD2	CASSRSGGSSYEQYF
TRBV7-2	NA	CASSLRVAAGETQYF
TRBV6-1	NA	CASSEGDVNTEAFF
TRBV10-3	TRBD2	CAIQLAGGTDTQYF
TRBV2	NA	CASSVDLGNQPQHF
TRBV4-3	NA	CASSPRPSSGANVLTF
TRBV11-2	TRBD1	CASSLDLGTGVAGELFF
TRBV5-1	NA	CASSPRSSGTEAFF
TRBV27	NA	CASSLYRDYGYTF
TRBV11-2	NA	CASSLIQGSSYEQYF
TRBV6-6	TRBD1	CASRRQGASSYNSPLHF
TRBV29-1	TRBD1	CSVGLGQGAAFSYEQYF
TRBV7-2	TRBD2	CASSSTSGGTDTQYF
TRBV6-5	NA	CASHQRGGHGYTF
TRBV11-2	TRBD2	CASSPRAGGVGELFF
TRBV30	TRBD2	CAWGLAGVEDTQYF
TRBV9	NA	CASSVADRNYGYTF
TRBV9	TRBD1	CASSAGQKNSPLHF
TRBV15	TRBD1	CATSRDNSLWDRGRNEQYF
TRBV12-3/TRBV12-4	TRBD1	CASSYRGQTEAFF
TRBV20-1	TRBD2	CSASALAGLETQYF
TRBV5-1	TRBD2	CASSLELAVDTQYF
TRBV11-2	NA	CASSLVRTLTEAFF
TRBV7-2	NA	CASSSLGRVAEQFF
TRBV5-4	NA	CASSSQGGNQPQHF
TRBV25-1	TRBD2	CASTIAGASYNEQFF
TRBV19	TRBD2	CASAGGGPETQYF
TRBV7-9	TRBD2	CASSFGGAGGRDTQYF
TRBV27	TRBD2	CASSLPTSGGLSSYNEQFF
TRBV6-2/TRBV6-3	NA	CASSYSDGRSGGYTF
TRBV7-7	TRBD2	CASSLGLAGNTGELFF
TRBV11-2	NA	CASSLAGSNQPQHF
TRBV11-2	TRBD1	CASSLVQGQGPDTQYF
TRBV5-1	TRBD2	CASSLGSGGRETQYF
TRBV6-5	NA	CASSGGSKYGYTF
TRBV2	TRBD1	CASRSLGQGFTEAFF
TRBV15	TRBD1	CATSRTGWNSPLHF
TRBV7-9	TRBD1	CASSLPTGEANTGELFF
TRBV2	NA	CASTQGHGNTIYF
TRBV4-3	NA	CASSQDWGNYGYTF
TRBV7-2	NA	CASSLDRSYEQYF
TRBV21-1	NA	CASRRQRRNEKLFF
TRBV7-3	TRBD1	CASSLGGQDFYNEQFF
TRBV9	TRBD1	CASSSMGTGGIEKLFF